This TCR beta chain was profiled in a study of T cell responses to AZD1222 COVID-19 vaccine. Study context: Second-dose intervals of approximately 4 or approximately 12 weeks were pooled. General study findings and limits: At baseline, seropositivity was found in only five or six AZD1222 recipients. Researchers report vaccine-associated CD4 TCRs spanning spike, with dominance at 160-218 and 743-854. Donors skewed white British and female; clonal diversity was possibly underestimated.

Per the germline V gene, CDR1 is MNHEY and CDR2 is SMNVEV (reference sequence). This CDR3 comprises 16 residues. V lost 8 bases, J lost 7 bases, and 21 bases lay in between. With respect to this clone: Its antigen remains unidentified.

The method was immunoSEQ multiplex PCR; TCRdb's version includes in-frame clones alone and lacks a portion of them. The profile covers about 130,000 clones, with about nine tenths appearing a single time and approximately 20% taken by the ten largest. This clonotype was obtained from an adult in good health. Sample: peripheral blood, taken on day 0 of AZD1222 vaccination. V and J are TRBV27 and TRBJ1-6; D possibly corresponds to TRBD1 (6 bases). As DNA, the CDR3 is TGTGCCAGCTCACGGCTGGCGGGGGCGCGGAATTCACCCCTCCACTTT. Amino acids: CASSRLAGARNSPLHF.